The TCR beta chain under discussion was sequenced for a study of blood T cell repertoires in COVID-19. Germline CDR1 is MDHEN and CDR2 is SYDVKM. V lost 7 bases and J 7 bases, leaving 11 bases between the germline ends. The CDR3 sequence is 13 residues long. Repertoires were generated with immunoSEQ multiplex PCR, while TCRdb's copy carries only in-frame clones and drops some. Seen here are around 300,000 clones, 70% to 90% observed once, and the top ten hold 0.75% to 1%. Recovered participants had two consecutive negative NP/OP PCR tests, healthcare professional clearance, or symptom resolution. The table lists this clone with a few counts.

The genes are TRBV28 and TRBJ1-6, with no clear D. The TCR comes from a woman aged 30 to 39 who had recovered from COVID-19. Sequencing was done on a sample of PBMCs or T cells enriched from blood (not recorded which). CDR3 nucleotide sequence: TGTGCCAGCAACACCCGACTGAATTCACCCCTCCACTTT. Amino acids: CASNTRLNSPLHF.